Following are 18 T cell receptor beta chains from one sample sequenced in a study of T-cell reconstitution after alpha-beta-depleted transplantation in children. Unique molecular identifiers were incorporated when the TCRbeta library was constructed. TCRdb re-called the PCR reads with MiXCR, one entry per CDR3 protein. This sample carries some 830,000 distinct CDR3 sequences, around 17% of them seen once, and the ten largest clones take about 4.6%. Sample: PBMCs, mostly from graft donor cells, taken 360 days after TCRalphabeta/CD19-depleted stem cell transplant. The receptors originated from a male patient aged 10 to 17 who had a stem cell transplant for acute lymphoblastic leukemia, so the T cells may come from the graft donor.

The genes are TRBV30 and TRBJ2-3; the D call may be TRBD1 or TRBD2 (6 bases each). Germline loops: CDR1 GTSNPN, CDR2 SVGIG (reference sequence). V was pared by 6 bases and J by 5 bases, with 15 bases between. CDR3 size: 13 residues. The CDR3 protein is CACSRGGGDTQYF. For the CDR3, the DNA is TGTGCCTGTTCGAGAGGGGGAGGAGATACGCAGTATTTT.

This clonotype was detected a few times. The chain recombines TRBV19 with TRBJ2-7, with D perhaps being TRBD1 or TRBD2 (5 bases each). Deletions cut 5 bases from V and 9 bases from J, with 23 bases between. Per germline, CDR1 LNHDA and CDR2 SQIVND (reference sequence). The CDR3 is made up of 15 amino acids. The chain's CDR3 is CASSPVRGPVKRQYF. For the CDR3, the DNA is TGTGCCAGTAGTCCGGTCCGGGGCCCGGTTAAGCGGCAGTACTTC.

This clonotype was seen a handful of times. The V and J genes are TRBV4-1 and TRBJ2-2, with D possibly being TRBD1 (5 bases). Trimming shortened V by 1 base and J by 1 base, and 7 bases separated the two germline ends. This CDR3 region has 15 residues. Germline V gives CDR1 MGHRA, CDR2 YSYEKL. The CDR3 sequence: CASSQVGRNTGELFF. The CDR3 DNA reads as TGCGCCAGCAGCCAAGTGGGGCGGAACACCGGGGAGCTGTTTTTT.

The chain joins TRBV11-2 to TRBJ2-1, with TRBD2 matching 7 bases. The CDR3 length is 16 residues. V was clipped by 5 bases and J by 2 bases; unmatched bases: 9. Germline CDR1 is SGHAT and CDR2 is FQNNGV. CDR3 DNA: TGTGCCAGCAGCCACAAATCGGGACTAACCTACAATGAGCAGTTCTTC. Translated, it gives CASSHKSGLTYNEQFF.

The sample holds many counts of this clonotype. This rearrangement joins TRBV27 to TRBJ2-1; the D gene is possibly TRBD2 (6 bases). Germline V gene sequence: CDR1 MNHEY, CDR2 SMNVEV (reference sequence). V was trimmed by 5 bases and J by 5 bases, leaving 19 bases between them. The CDR3 extends over 16 amino acids. The CDR3 sequence: CASSPPGLKLDNEQFF. CDR3 in DNA: TGTGCCAGCAGTCCTCCGGGACTTAAACTCGACAATGAGCAGTTCTTC.

The CDR3 reads CASSLLSGNAKNIQYF. Here the CDR3 DNA reads TGCGCCAGCAGCCTCCTTTCAGGGAATGCCAAAAACATTCAGTACTTC. The V call is TRBV4-1, the J call TRBJ2-4, with D perhaps TRBD1 (5 bases). Per the germline V gene, CDR1 is MGHRA and CDR2 is YSYEKL. The ends were cut back, 4 bases at V and 1 base at J, with 14 bases in the middle. The CDR3 is made up of 16 amino acids.

This clonotype was observed many times. The genes are TRBV18 and TRBJ2-2; D remains ambiguous. The CDR3 runs to 16 residues. Germline CDR1 and CDR2: KGHSH and LQKENI. With 3 bases removed from V and 3 bases from J, the gap between germline ends came to 14 bases. CDR3 region: CASSPMAVRHTGELFF. The DNA of the CDR3 is TGTGCCAGCTCACCGATGGCAGTACGCCACACCGGGGAGCTGTTTTTT.

This clonotype was counted many times. The V gene is TRBV5-1, the J gene TRBJ2-2; 11 bases line up with TRBD2. The CDR3 is 15 residues long. The ends lost 4 bases at V and 2 bases at J; junction bases unmatched: 1. CDR1 and CDR2 from the germline V gene are SGHRS and YFSETQ. The CDR3 nucleotides read TGCGCCAGCAGCCGACTAGCGGGAAACACCGGGGAGCTGTTTTTT. It encodes CASSRLAGNTGELFF. The full variable domain, its missing parts supplied by reference TRBV5-1 and TRBJ2-2, is KAGVTQTPRYLIKTRGQQVTLSCSPISGHRSVSWYQQTPGQGLQFLFEYFSETQRNKGNFPGRFSGRQFSNSRSEMNVSTLELGDSALYLCASSRLAGNTGELFFGEGSRLTVL.

This clonotype was seen just once. CDR3 DNA: TGTGCCAGCAGCTTAGAAACTAGCGGCCTCACAGATACGCAGTATTTT. It specifies CASSLETSGLTDTQYF. The V and J genes are TRBV7-9 and TRBJ2-3; 8 bases are shared with TRBD2. This CDR3 comprises 16 residues. The germline gives CDR1 SEHNR, CDR2 FQNEAQ (reference sequence). Trimming took 1 base from V and 2 from J; bases not matched to a gene: 5.

The V gene is TRBV15, the J gene TRBJ2-5, with unresolved D. The CDR3 length is 13 residues. The V gene's germline CDR1 is LNHNV and CDR2 YYDKDF (reference sequence). With 7 bases removed from V and 3 bases from J, the gap between germline ends came to 12 bases. In DNA, the CDR3 is TGTGCCACCAAAGAGGTCTTCGAAGAGACCCAGTACTTC. Translation gives CATKEVFEETQYF.

This clonotype has a count of ten or more. The V and J genes are TRBV29-1 and TRBJ2-1, with 10 bases identical to TRBD1. CDR3 length: 14 residues. With V trimmed by 8 bases and J by 1 base, 5 bases remained unmatched. Germline CDR1 SQVTM, CDR2 ANQGSEA. CDR3: CSFRDRGSYNEQFF. In DNA form, the CDR3 reads TGCAGCTTCCGGGACAGGGGATCCTACAATGAGCAGTTCTTC.

The chain has TRBV7-9 and TRBJ2-1, with unresolved D. The germline gives CDR1 SEHNR, CDR2 FQNEAQ (reference sequence). Trimming removed 1 base from V and 7 bases from J, with 8 bases in between. The CDR3 spans 13 residues. The CDR3 loop is CASSLDWPNEQFF. Here the CDR3 DNA reads TGTGCCAGCAGCTTAGATTGGCCGAATGAGCAGTTCTTC.

The chain links TRBV12-3 or TRBV12-4 to TRBJ2-7; D may be TRBD1 (5 bases). This CDR3 contains 14 residues. Trimming took 4 bases from V and 2 from J, leaving 12 bases between them. CDR3 in DNA: TGTGCCAGCAGTTGGGCAGGGCGAACCTACGAGCAGTACTTC. Translated, it gives CASSWAGRTYEQYF.

This sequence joins TRBV7-6 and TRBJ2-5; D gene uncertain. The CDR3 length is 14 residues. Germline CDR1 SGHVS, CDR2 FNYEAQ. Trimming pared 1 base from V and 3 bases from J, leaving 9 bases between. CDR3 region: CASSLVLYKETQYF. CDR3 nucleotides: TGTGCCAGCAGCTTAGTATTATATAAAGAGACCCAGTACTTC.

The table lists this clonotype with a few counts. The rearrangement joins TRBV29-1 to TRBJ1-2; D remains ambiguous. Germline-derived CDR1 and CDR2 are SQVTM and ANQGSEA. The CDR3 is 11 residues long. The V end was cut by 3 bases, the J end by 7 bases, with 9 bases between. In DNA, the CDR3 is TGCAGCGTTGAGCCCGACGGTGGCTACACCTTC. This sequence encodes CSVEPDGGYTF.

This clonotype was picked up a small number of times. The chain uses TRBV4-1 and TRBJ1-1, with a tentative D call TRBD1 (5 bases). CDR3 length equals 16 residues. CDR1 MGHRA and CDR2 YSYEKL come from the germline V gene. Deletions cut 0 bases from V and 2 bases from J, with 13 bases between. DNA of the CDR3: TGCGCCAGCAGCCAAGAAACAGGACTAAGCAACACTGAAGCTTTCTTT. Encoded protein: CASSQETGLSNTEAFF.

Only a few counts were recorded for this clonotype. J is TRBJ2-1 and V is TRBV9, with D maybe TRBD2 (6 bases). The CDR3 covers 15 residues. Germline V CDR1 and CDR2: SGDLS, YYNGEE. The V end lost 4 bases, the J end lost 3 bases, and 14 bases lay between the germline ends. CDR3 protein: CASSPLWTNYNEQFF. The CDR3 nucleotides read TGTGCCAGCAGCCCCCTCTGGACTAACTACAATGAGCAGTTCTTC.

This clonotype has a count of ten or more. V is TRBV11-1 and J is TRBJ2-7; D gene unclear. Trimming stripped 3 bases from V and 2 bases from J, with 5 bases between. The CDR3 contains 12 residues. Germline V gene data show CDR1 as SGHAT and CDR2 as FQDESV (reference sequence). CDR3 coding DNA: TGTGCCAGCAGCTTCGTCGCCTACGAGCAGTACTTC. Its translation is CASSFVAYEQYF. Full variable domain (outside the CDR3, taken from reference TRBV11-1 and TRBJ2-7): EAEVAQSPRYKITEKSQAVAFWCDPISGHATLYWYRQILGQGPELLVQFQDESVVDDSQLPKDRFSAERLKGVDSTLKIQPAELGDSAMYLCASSFVAYEQYFGPGTRLTVT.